This passage covers 26 T cell receptor beta chains from one sample sequenced in a study of immune evolution from preneoplasia to lung adenocarcinoma. Profiling relied on immunoSEQ multiplex PCR, and the TCRdb table lists in-frame clones only, not all of them. The data hold approximately 11,000 clones, with roughly 70% observed a single time. The sequenced material came from FFPE normal lung tissue adjacent to the tumor. These receptors came from a person aged 55 to 75 with lung adenocarcinoma. Some clones in this sample may be carry-over from other donors' samples.

The chain has TRBV14 and TRBJ2-2; D is perhaps TRBD2 (5 bases). V was cut by 0 bases and J by 1 base, with 6 bases left in between. This CDR3 has 15 amino acids. CDR1 is SGHDN and CDR2 is FVKESK in the germline V gene. The CDR3 is CASSQELGNTGELFF. The CDR3 DNA reads as TGTGCCAGCAGCCAAGAACTAGGGAACACCGGGGAGCTGTTTTTT.

The CDR3 loop reads CASSLGGAATEAFF. CDR3 sequence (DNA): TGTGCCAGCAGTTTGGGGGGCGCAGCCACTGAAGCTTTCTTT. This chain uses TRBV28 with TRBJ1-1, with TRBD1 as a possible D gene (6 bases). CDR1 and CDR2 from the germline V gene are MDHEN and SYDVKM. CDR3 size: 14 residues. Trimming cost V 3 bases and J 4 bases, with 12 bases left between them.

J is TRBJ2-7 and V is TRBV28; D may correspond to TRBD1 or TRBD2 (5 bases each). CDR3 length: 13 residues. With 3 bases removed from V and 7 bases from J, the gap between germline ends came to 13 bases. Germline values: CDR1 MDHEN, CDR2 SYDVKM. This chain's CDR3 is CASSLGRPREQYF. The DNA of the CDR3 is TGTGCCAGCAGTTTGGGACGACCCCGGGAGCAGTACTTC.

The chain links TRBV4-1 to TRBJ2-3; 12 bases fit TRBD2. The junction had 6 bases not matched to a gene; V was cut back by 0 bases and J by 2 bases. The CDR3 spans 18 residues. Germline assignment: CDR1 MGHRA and CDR2 YSYEKL. CDR3: CASSQDNLAGGLTDTQYF. The CDR3 coding sequence is TGCGCCAGCAGCCAAGATAACCTAGCGGGAGGGCTCACAGATACGCAGTATTTT.

The rearrangement uses TRBV7-8 and TRBJ2-7, with 7 bases fitting TRBD2. Germline V gene data show CDR1 as SGHVS and CDR2 as FQNEAQ. V was clipped by 3 bases and J by 1 base; unmatched bases: 9. This CDR3 region has 16 residues. The CDR3 loop is CASSLHGGRESYEQYF. The CDR3 coding sequence is TGTGCCAGCAGCTTGCATGGTGGGAGGGAATCCTACGAGCAGTACTTC. Drawing the rest from reference TRBV7-8 and TRBJ2-7, the complete variable domain is GAGVSQSPRYKVAKRGQDVALRCDPISGHVSLFWYQQALGQGPEFLTYFQNEAQLDKSGLPSDRFFAERPEGSVSTLKIQRTQQEDSAVYLCASSLHGGRESYEQYFGPGTRLTVT.

Details on this clone: The junction does not match germline at one end; this may be a read error. This sequence joins TRBV5-1 and TRBJ2-3; no clear D gene. The CDR3 runs to 14 residues. From germline, CDR1 is SGHRS and CDR2 YFSETQ. As DNA, the CDR3 is TGCGCCAGCAGGTTGGCTAGTGGCACAGATACGCAGTATTTT. This translates into CASRLASGTDTQYF.

This clone was recorded only once. This chain connects TRBV18 to TRBJ2-1, with TRBD1 matching 9 bases. Germline-derived CDR1 and CDR2 are KGHSH and LQKENI. Trimming took 6 bases from V and 9 from J; bases not matched to a gene: 18. The CDR3 extends over 17 amino acids. CDR3 region: CASSKDRGWQAIREQFF. The CDR3 bases are TGTGCCAGCTCCAAGGACAGGGGTTGGCAAGCGATACGTGAGCAGTTCTTC.

The chain links TRBV10-1 to TRBJ2-2; 13 nucleotides align to TRBD2. The CDR3 spans 18 residues. The V segment lost 8 bases and the J segment 6 bases; nucleotides outside the gene matches: 15. From germline, CDR1 is WNHNN and CDR2 SYGVQD (reference sequence). CDR3: CASSRTSGRPVRAGELFF. CDR3 nucleotides: TGCGCCAGCTCCAGGACTAGCGGGAGACCCGTTCGGGCCGGGGAGCTGTTTTTT.

This clone was detected only once. The genes are TRBV6-1 and TRBJ2-7, with TRBD2 identical over 7 bases. The germline V gene has CDR1 MNHNS and CDR2 SASEGT. V was clipped by 0 bases and J by 3 bases; unmatched bases: 11. The CDR3 contains 17 residues. The CDR3 loop is CASSEADGLAAYYEQYF. The DNA of the CDR3 is TGTGCCAGCAGTGAAGCGGACGGGCTAGCGGCATACTACGAGCAGTACTTC.

The V gene is TRBV2, the J gene TRBJ1-2; D is uncertain. V lost 4 bases, J lost 4 bases, and 10 bases lay in between. The CDR3 spans 13 residues. CDR1 and CDR2 from the germline V gene are SNHLY and FYNNEI. CDR3 in DNA: TGTGCCAGCAGTGTTGAGGACGGCTATGGCTACACCTTC. It is translated as CASSVEDGYGYTF. Complete variable domain (other parts from reference TRBV2 and TRBJ1-2): EPEVTQTPSHQVTQMGQEVILRCVPISNHLYFYWYRQILGQKVEFLVSFYNNEISEKSEIFDDQFSVERPDGSNFTLKIRSTKLEDSAMYFCASSVEDGYGYTFGSGTRLTVV.

Notes on this clone: Distinct nucleotide sequences in the sample also encode this CDR3. J is TRBJ2-3 and V is TRBV6-6; no clear D gene. In germline, CDR1 is MNHNY, CDR2 SVGAGI (reference sequence). The CDR3 extends over 12 amino acids. V dropped 0 bases and J dropped 5 bases, with 3 bases sitting between them. The CDR3 sequence is CASSYSRDTQYF. The CDR3 bases are TGTGCCAGCAGTTACTCGCGAGATACGCAGTATTTT.

This clone was detected only a few times. The V call is TRBV18, the J call TRBJ2-5; D not resolved. Germline V gives CDR1 KGHSH, CDR2 LQKENI. V was trimmed by 5 bases and J by 2 bases, leaving 3 bases between them. The CDR3 has 11 amino acids. CDR3 protein: CASSSQETQYF. In DNA form, the CDR3 reads TGTGCCAGCTCATCGCAAGAGACCCAGTACTTC.

This clone appeared once. Other DNA sequences in this sample translate to the same CDR3. J is TRBJ2-5 and V is TRBV18; D tentatively reads TRBD1 or TRBD2 (5 bases each). Between the trimmed V and J ends, which lost 3 bases and 4 bases, there was a span of 9 bases. The CDR3 consists of 13 residues. Germline-derived CDR1 and CDR2 are KGHSH and LQKENI. The CDR3 DNA reads TGTGCCAGCTCACCGGGACGGAGAGAGACCCAGTACTTC. This gives the protein CASSPGRRETQYF.

The chain joins TRBV25-1 to TRBJ2-1, with D unresolved. This CDR3 is 15 amino acids long. V lost 2 bases, J lost 3 bases, and 11 bases lay in between. Germline V gene lookup returns CDR1 MGHDK and CDR2 SYGVNS. CDR3: CASSENKGNYNEQFF. The CDR3 DNA reads as TGTGCCAGCAGTGAAAATAAAGGGAACTACAATGAGCAGTTCTTC.

The rearrangement links TRBV6-5 to TRBJ2-7, with D maybe TRBD2 (7 bases). Germline CDR1 MNHEY, CDR2 SVGAGI. The CDR3 sequence is 15 residues long. Between the trimmed V and J ends, which lost 5 bases and 3 bases, there was a span of 17 bases. The CDR3 protein is CASSRERRGGYEQYF. The CDR3 DNA reads TGTGCCAGCAGTAGGGAACGGAGGGGGGGCTACGAGCAGTACTTC.

The chain recombines TRBV30 with TRBJ1-4; the D gene is possibly TRBD1 (6 bases). Trimming removed 5 bases from V and 7 bases from J, with 17 bases in between. The germline V gene has CDR1 GTSNPN and CDR2 SVGIG (reference sequence). The CDR3 is 14 amino acids. CDR3 in DNA: TGTGCCTGGTCAAACAGGGACGGTAGTGAAAAACTGTTTTTT. It is translated as CAWSNRDGSEKLFF.

V usage is TRBV30 and J usage is TRBJ2-2; 7 positions match TRBD2. V shed 2 bases and J 5 bases; nucleotides not matched to a gene: 8. The CDR3 is 15 amino acids. Germline CDR1 GTSNPN, CDR2 SVGIG (reference sequence). The CDR3 here is CAWSSREVPTGELFF. The CDR3 region has the DNA TGTGCCTGGAGTAGTCGGGAGGTACCAACCGGGGAGCTGTTTTTT.

V is TRBV28 and J is TRBJ1-5; D not certain. Germline V gives CDR1 MDHEN, CDR2 SYDVKM. The CDR3 is 14 residues long. Trimming removed 4 bases at V and 3 bases at J, with 10 bases between. This CDR3 is CASSSRFTNQPQHF. The CDR3 DNA reads as TGTGCCAGCAGTTCCCGGTTTACCAATCAGCCCCAGCATTTT.

V usage is TRBV4-1 and J usage is TRBJ2-3; D perhaps matches TRBD2 (5 bases). V was trimmed by 2 bases and J by 4 bases, leaving 13 bases between them. CDR1 is MGHRA, CDR2 YSYEKL, per germline. CDR3 size: 15 residues. CDR3 loop: CASSQTARGADTQYF. The DNA for the CDR3 is TGCGCCAGCAGCCAAACCGCTCGGGGAGCAGATACGCAGTATTTT.

The chain is built from TRBV30 and TRBJ2-7, with D unclear. There are 17 residues in the CDR3. Germline values: CDR1 GTSNPN, CDR2 SVGIG (reference sequence). V lost 2 bases, J lost 0 bases, and 20 bases lay in between. This CDR3 reads CAWSSRVYTASSYEQYF. The CDR3, as DNA: TGTGCCTGGAGTTCCCGGGTTTACACAGCTAGCTCCTACGAGCAGTACTTC.

The V gene is TRBV27, the J gene TRBJ2-7; 12 bases are shared with TRBD2. V trimming: 6 bases; J trimming: 3 bases; junction bases outside the gene matches: 6. CDR1 MNHEY and CDR2 SMNVEV come from the germline V gene (reference sequence). The CDR3 sequence is 15 residues long. For the CDR3, the DNA is TGTGCCAGCAGGGAAGGACTAGCGGGGTACTACGAGCAGTACTTC. Protein sequence: CASREGLAGYYEQYF.

This chain connects TRBV5-1 to TRBJ2-2; D ambiguous. V was trimmed by 4 bases and J by 5 bases, leaving 18 bases between them. Per germline, CDR1 SGHRS and CDR2 YFSETQ. The CDR3 is 16 residues long. Here the CDR3 DNA reads TGCGCCAGCAGCAGGTTCGACAATCCCTCGACCGGGGAGCTGTTTTTT. Residues: CASSRFDNPSTGELFF. The variable domain in full, with the rest retrieved from reference TRBV5-1 and TRBJ2-2, is KAGVTQTPRYLIKTRGQQVTLSCSPISGHRSVSWYQQTPGQGLQFLFEYFSETQRNKGNFPGRFSGRQFSNSRSEMNVSTLELGDSALYLCASSRFDNPSTGELFFGEGSRLTVL.

This clone was recorded a few times. The chain recombines TRBV4-2 with TRBJ2-3; D not certain. Trimming took off 3 bases at V and 3 bases at J, with 7 bases between the two ends. The CDR3 is made up of 13 amino acids. Germline V gives CDR1 LGHNA, CDR2 YNFKEQ. The DNA of the CDR3 is TGTGCCAGCAGCCACACTGGAACAGATACGCAGTATTTT. This translates into CASSHTGTDTQYF.

The J gene is TRBJ1-2, the V gene TRBV7-6, with D possibly being TRBD1 (5 bases). V was shortened by 0 bases and J by 7 bases, with 12 bases between the two germline ends. Germline values: CDR1 SGHVS, CDR2 FNYEAQ. The CDR3 covers 14 residues. In DNA, the CDR3 is TGTGCCAGCAGCTTAGCGGGGGGAAGAGGTGGCTACACCTTC. Its protein product is CASSLAGGRGGYTF.

With regard to this clone: Other nucleotide sequences in the sample specify the same CDR3. The chain couples TRBV6-1 to TRBJ1-1, with D hard to call. This CDR3 contains 13 residues. V lost 3 bases and J lost 4, with 9 bases in between. CDR1 and CDR2 from the germline V gene are MNHNS and SASEGT. The chain's CDR3 is CASSETVTTEAFF. As DNA, the CDR3 is TGTGCCAGCAGTGAGACGGTAACCACTGAAGCTTTCTTT.

V usage is TRBV27 and J usage is TRBJ1-2; TRBD1 matches 7 bases. CDR1 is MNHEY, CDR2 SMNVEV, per germline (reference sequence). Unmatched junction bases numbered 6, after V lost 2 bases and J lost 6 bases. The CDR3 contains 14 residues. The CDR3 coding sequence is TGTGCCAGCAGTTTAAGGAGAGACAGGGATGGCTACACCTTC. It translates to CASSLRRDRDGYTF.